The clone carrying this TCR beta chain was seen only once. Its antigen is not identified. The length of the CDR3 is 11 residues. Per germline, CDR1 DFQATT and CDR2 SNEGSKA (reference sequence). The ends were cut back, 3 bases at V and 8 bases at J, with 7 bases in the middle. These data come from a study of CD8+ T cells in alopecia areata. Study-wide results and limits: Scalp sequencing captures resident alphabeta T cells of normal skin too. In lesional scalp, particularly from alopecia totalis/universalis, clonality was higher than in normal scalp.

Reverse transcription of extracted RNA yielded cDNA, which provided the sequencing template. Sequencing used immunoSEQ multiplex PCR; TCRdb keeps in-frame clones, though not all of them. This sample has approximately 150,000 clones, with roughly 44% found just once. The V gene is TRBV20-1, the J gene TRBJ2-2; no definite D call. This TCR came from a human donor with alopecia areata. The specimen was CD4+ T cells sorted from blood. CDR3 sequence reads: CSASAAGELFF. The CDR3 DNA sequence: TGCAGTGCTAGTGCAGCGGGGGAGCTGTTTTTT.